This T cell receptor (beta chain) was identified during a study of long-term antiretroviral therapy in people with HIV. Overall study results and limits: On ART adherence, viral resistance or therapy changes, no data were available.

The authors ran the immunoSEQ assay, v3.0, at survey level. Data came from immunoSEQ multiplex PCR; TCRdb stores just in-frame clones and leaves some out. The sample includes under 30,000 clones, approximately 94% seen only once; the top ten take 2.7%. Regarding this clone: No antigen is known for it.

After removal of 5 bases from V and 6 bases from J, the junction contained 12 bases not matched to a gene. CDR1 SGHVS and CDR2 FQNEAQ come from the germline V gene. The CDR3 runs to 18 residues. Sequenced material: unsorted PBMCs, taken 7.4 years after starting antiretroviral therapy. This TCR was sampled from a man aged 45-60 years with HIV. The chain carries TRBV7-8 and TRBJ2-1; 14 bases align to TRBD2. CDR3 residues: CASSPGLAGGNGRNEQFF. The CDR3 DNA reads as TGTGCCAGCAGCCCAGGACTAGCGGGGGGTAACGGACGCAATGAGCAGTTCTTC.